This is a list of T cell receptor beta chains from one sample in a study of molecular identifiers for immune sequencing clone quantification. TCRdb reprocessed the PCR reads via MiXCR and lists one record per CDR3 protein. The sample lists 460,000 or so distinct CDR3 sequences, approximately 25% seen once, with roughly 0.77% in the top ten. Sample: naive CD8+ T cells from blood, with Jurkat cell RNA spiked in. Every receptor here comes from a human donor in good health. Some libraries in this study had Jurkat cell RNA spiked in. The CDR3 runs from the conserved cysteine through the conserved F or W. A D gene is named only where the DNA matches it firmly. Only some rows state a clone size, as once, few, many or a class for expanded clones.

>.|17|.|TRBV7-8|TRBJ2-3
CASSPRTAGPGADTQCF
TGTGCCAGCAGCCCTAGGACCGCAGGGCCAGGCGCCGATACGCAGTGTTTT
>.|15|many|TRBV4-3|TRBJ2-5
CASSQDLADRETQYF
TGCGCCAGCAGCCAAGATCTGGCCGATCGAGAGACCCAGTACTTC
>TRBD2|18|few|TRBV27|TRBJ2-1
CASSSRLAGAGAYNEQFF
TGTGCCAGCAGTTCAAGGCTAGCGGGTGCAGGGGCCTACAATGAGCAGTTCTTC
>TRBD1|18|.|TRBV12-3/TRBV12-4|TRBJ1-3
CASSLDAGTGFSGNTIYF
TGTGCCAGCAGTTTAGACGCGGGGACAGGGTTCTCTGGAAACACCATATATTTT
>TRBD2|15|.|TRBV11-2|TRBJ2-1
CASSSSGASYNEQFF
TGTGCCAGCAGCTCCAGCGGGGCCTCCTACAATGAGCAGTTCTTC
>.|14|.|TRBV24-1|TRBJ2-7
CATSDSGGEYEQYF
TGTGCCACCAGTGATTCCGGGGGCGAGTACGAGCAGTACTTC
>.|17|.|TRBV6-5|TRBJ2-2
CASSYSRMPGRSGELFF
TGTGCCAGCAGTTACTCGAGGATGCCAGGAAGGTCCGGGGAGCTGTTTTTT
>.|12|many|TRBV11-2|TRBJ2-7
CASSAVSYEQYF
TGTGCCAGCAGCGCCGTCAGCTACGAGCAGTACTTC
>.|14|.|TRBV9|TRBJ1-3
CASSVAIQGNAIYF
TGTGCCAGCAGCGTAGCTATACAGGGAAACGCCATATATTTT
>.|19|.|TRBV7-2|TRBJ1-5
CASSLVGQGYLLGNQPQHF
TGTGCCAGCAGCTTAGTGGGGCAGGGGTACCTTTTGGGCAATCAGCCCCAGCATTTT
>.|15|once|TRBV20-1|TRBJ2-5
CSARGHGGGPEAQYF
TGCAGTGCTAGGGGTCACGGGGGTGGGCCAGAGGCCCAGTACTTC
>TRBD1|12|.|TRBV29-1|TRBJ2-1
CSARTGLEEHFF
TGCAGCGCCCGGACAGGGCTGGAGGAGCACTTCTTC
>TRBD2|14|many|TRBV4-3|TRBJ2-7
CASSPGTSGNEQYF
TGCGCCAGCAGCCCGGGGACTAGCGGGAACGAGCAGTACTTC
>.|13|.|TRBV5-1|TRBJ1-1
CASSLDGTPEAFF
TGCGCCAGCAGCTTGGATGGGACCCCTGAAGCTTTCTTT
>TRBD1|14|few|TRBV7-2|TRBJ2-7
CASSPGQAPYEQYF
TGTGCCAGCAGCCCCGGACAGGCCCCCTACGAGCAGTACTTC
>.|15|many|TRBV11-2|TRBJ2-7
CASSPGLVSYGEQYF
TGTGCCAGCAGCCCAGGTTTGGTTTCGTATGGCGAGCAGTACTTC
>.|15|.|TRBV19|TRBJ2-1
CASSTLLRSGDEQFF
TGTGCCAGTAGTACCCTCCTACGGTCAGGCGATGAGCAGTTCTTC
>TRBD2|16|few|TRBV5-1|TRBJ2-3
CASSDSAGGPTDTQYF
TGCGCCAGCAGCGATTCGGCGGGGGGGCCGACAGATACGCAGTATTTT
>TRBD2|14|few|TRBV12-3/TRBV12-4|TRBJ2-7
CASSRPGGVYEQYF
TGTGCCAGCAGCCGACCGGGAGGGGTATACGAGCAGTACTTC
>TRBD2|17|.|TRBV12-3/TRBV12-4|TRBJ2-2
CASSSDKLAGSTGELFF
TGTGCCAGCAGTTCGGACAAACTAGCGGGGAGCACCGGGGAGCTGTTTTTT
>.|14|few|TRBV2|TRBJ2-2
CASRPGPNTGELFF
TGTGCCAGCAGGCCGGGTCCGAACACCGGGGAGCTGTTTTTT
>TRBD2|15|.|TRBV2|TRBJ2-5
CASSPIRGVQATQYF
TGTGCCAGCAGTCCGATACGGGGGGTCCAAGCGACCCAGTACTTC
>.|18|.|TRBV24-1|TRBJ2-3
CASSETTRTGLSTDTQYF
TGTGCCTCCAGTGAAACGACGCGGACGGGGCTAAGCACAGATACGCAGTATTTT
>.|17|many|TRBV4-3|TRBJ2-3
CASSPSPGVISTDTQYF
TGCGCCAGCAGCCCGAGTCCGGGGGTAATAAGCACAGATACGCAGTATTTT
>.|14|many|TRBV10-3|TRBJ2-7
CAISEGGRSYEQYF
TGTGCCATCAGTGAGGGGGGCAGAAGCTACGAGCAGTACTTC
>TRBD2|15|.|TRBV19|TRBJ2-7
CASRAGPGGRYEQYF
TGTGCCAGTAGGGCTGGACCGGGAGGGCGCTACGAGCAGTACTTC
>.|15|.|TRBV15|TRBJ2-7
CATSRSGTASYEQYF
TGTGCCACCAGCAGATCGGGGACGGCGAGCTACGAGCAGTACTTC